This TCR beta chain was identified in a study of T cell clonotyping in hematopoietic cell transplantation. Study results and caveats: After transplant, recipient diversity fell while pathologically expanded clonotypes grew through day 180. At the given depth, recipient repertoires were over 95% de novo clonotypes. Higher Inverse Simpson Index values in graft donor and pretransplant recipient predicted broader posttransplant TCR diversity.

From germline, CDR1 is MDHEN and CDR2 SYDVKM. Trimming stripped 5 bases from V and 5 bases from J, with 12 bases between. CDR3 length equals 13 residues. This clone was found a few times. As yet, its antigen is unknown. Only in-frame clones appear in the TCRdb table, and some are missing; sequencing was by immunoSEQ multiplex PCR. Here the sample spans 9,000 to 15,000 clones, under 50% being singletons. This receptor was taken from a man between 45 and 60 years old in good health. Some clones in this sample may be carry-over from other donors' samples. Sequencing was performed on peripheral blood mononuclear cells. This chain connects TRBV28 to TRBJ2-5; D is ambiguous. The CDR3 region has the DNA TGTGCCAGCAGTGAAAGTCCAAGGGAGACCCAGTACTTC. It translates to CASSESPRETQYF.